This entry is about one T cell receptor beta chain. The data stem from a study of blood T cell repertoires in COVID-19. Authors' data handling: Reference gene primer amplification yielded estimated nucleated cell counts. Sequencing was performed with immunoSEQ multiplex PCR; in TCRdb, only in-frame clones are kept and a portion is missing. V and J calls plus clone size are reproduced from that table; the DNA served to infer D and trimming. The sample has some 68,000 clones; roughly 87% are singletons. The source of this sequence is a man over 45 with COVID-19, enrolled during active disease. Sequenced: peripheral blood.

The CDR3 reads CASSVSGGHWTGEPGELFF. The CDR3 nucleotides read TGTGCCAGCAGCGTAAGCGGTGGTCACTGGACAGGGGAACCCGGGGAGCTGTTTTTT. The chain links TRBV9 to TRBJ2-2, with TRBD1 matching over 9 bases. J was trimmed by 6 bases and V by 1 base; bases with no gene match: 16. The CDR3 sequence is 19 residues long. Germline V gives CDR1 SGDLS, CDR2 YYNGEE.